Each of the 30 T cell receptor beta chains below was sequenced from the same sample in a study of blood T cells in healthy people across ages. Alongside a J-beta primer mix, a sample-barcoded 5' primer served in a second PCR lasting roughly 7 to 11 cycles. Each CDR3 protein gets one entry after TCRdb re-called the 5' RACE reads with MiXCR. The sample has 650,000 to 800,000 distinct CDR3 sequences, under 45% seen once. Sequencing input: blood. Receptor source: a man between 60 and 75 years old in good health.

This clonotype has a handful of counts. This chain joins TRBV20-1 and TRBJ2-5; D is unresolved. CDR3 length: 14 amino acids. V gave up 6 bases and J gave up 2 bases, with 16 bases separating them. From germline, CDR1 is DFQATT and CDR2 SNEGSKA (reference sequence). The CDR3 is CSALTVGDQETQYF. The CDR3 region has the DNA TGCAGTGCCCTCACTGTTGGGGATCAAGAGACCCAGTACTTC.

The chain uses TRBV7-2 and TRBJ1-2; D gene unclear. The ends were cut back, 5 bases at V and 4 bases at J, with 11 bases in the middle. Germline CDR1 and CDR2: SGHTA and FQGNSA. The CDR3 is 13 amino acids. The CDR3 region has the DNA TGTGCCAGCAGCCCGGACTTGGTCTATGGCTACACCTTC. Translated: CASSPDLVYGYTF.

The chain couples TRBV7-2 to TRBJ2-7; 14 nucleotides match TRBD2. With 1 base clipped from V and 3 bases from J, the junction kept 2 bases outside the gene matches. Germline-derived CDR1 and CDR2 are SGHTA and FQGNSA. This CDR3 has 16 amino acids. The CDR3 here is CASSLGTSGGYYEQYF. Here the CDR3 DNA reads TGTGCCAGCAGCTTAGGGACTAGCGGGGGGTACTACGAGCAGTACTTC.

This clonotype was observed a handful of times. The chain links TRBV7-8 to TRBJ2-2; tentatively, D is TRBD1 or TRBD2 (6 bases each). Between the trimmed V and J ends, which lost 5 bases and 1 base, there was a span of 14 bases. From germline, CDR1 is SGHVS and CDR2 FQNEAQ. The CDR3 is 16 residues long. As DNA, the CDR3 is TGTGCCAGCAGCCCCAGGGGCGGGGTGAACACCGGGGAGCTGTTTTTT. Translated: CASSPRGGVNTGELFF.

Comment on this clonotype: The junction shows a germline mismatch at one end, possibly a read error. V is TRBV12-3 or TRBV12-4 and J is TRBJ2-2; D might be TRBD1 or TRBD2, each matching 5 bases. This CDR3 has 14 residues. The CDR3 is CASSTVGAAGELFF. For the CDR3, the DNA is TGTGCTAGCAGCACCGTCGGGGCGGCCGGGGAGCTGTTTTTT.

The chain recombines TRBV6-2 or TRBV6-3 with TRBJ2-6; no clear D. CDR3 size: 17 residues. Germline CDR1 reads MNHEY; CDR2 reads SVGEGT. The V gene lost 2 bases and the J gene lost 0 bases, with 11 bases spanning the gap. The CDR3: CASSYATVGSGANVLTF. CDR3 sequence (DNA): TGTGCCAGCAGTTACGCGACTGTCGGCTCTGGGGCCAACGTCCTGACTTTC.

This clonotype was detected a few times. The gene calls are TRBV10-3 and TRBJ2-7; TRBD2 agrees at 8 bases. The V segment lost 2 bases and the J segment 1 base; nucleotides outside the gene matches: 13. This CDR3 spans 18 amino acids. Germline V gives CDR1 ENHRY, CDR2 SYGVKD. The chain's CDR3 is CAISELYQVTSESYEQYF. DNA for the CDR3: TGTGCCATCAGTGAGCTGTATCAGGTGACTAGCGAATCCTACGAGCAGTACTTC.

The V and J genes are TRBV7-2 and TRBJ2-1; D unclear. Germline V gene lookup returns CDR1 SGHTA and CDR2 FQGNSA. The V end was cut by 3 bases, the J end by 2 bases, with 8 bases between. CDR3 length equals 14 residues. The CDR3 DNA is TGTGCCAGCAGCTTCGGGCGTGCCTACAATGAGCAGTTCTTC. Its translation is CASSFGRAYNEQFF.

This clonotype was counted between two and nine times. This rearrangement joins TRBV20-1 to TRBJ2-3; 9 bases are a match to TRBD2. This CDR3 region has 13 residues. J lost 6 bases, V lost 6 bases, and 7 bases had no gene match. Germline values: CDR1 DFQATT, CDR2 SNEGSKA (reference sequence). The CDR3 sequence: CSAPSGGLDTQYF. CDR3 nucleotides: TGCAGTGCCCCAAGCGGGGGGCTCGATACGCAGTATTTT.

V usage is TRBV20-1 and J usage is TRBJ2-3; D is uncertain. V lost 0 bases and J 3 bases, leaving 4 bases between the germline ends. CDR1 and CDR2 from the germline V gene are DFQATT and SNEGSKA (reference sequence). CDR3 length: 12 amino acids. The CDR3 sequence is CSARDQTDTQYF. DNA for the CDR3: TGCAGTGCTAGAGATCAAACAGATACGCAGTATTTT.

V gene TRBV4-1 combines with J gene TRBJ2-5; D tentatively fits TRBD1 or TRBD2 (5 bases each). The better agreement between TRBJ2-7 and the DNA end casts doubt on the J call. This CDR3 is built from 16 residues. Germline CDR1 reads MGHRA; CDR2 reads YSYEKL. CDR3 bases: TGCGCCAGCAGCCAAGATCAGAGGGGTGGCTCCTACGAGCAGTACTTC. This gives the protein CASSQDQRGGSYEQYF.

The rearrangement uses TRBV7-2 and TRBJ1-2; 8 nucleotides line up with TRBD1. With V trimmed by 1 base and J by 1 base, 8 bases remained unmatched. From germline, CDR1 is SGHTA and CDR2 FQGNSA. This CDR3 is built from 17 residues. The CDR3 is CASSLGTDRGFNYGYTF. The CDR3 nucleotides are TGTGCCAGCAGCTTAGGAACCGACAGGGGCTTTAACTATGGCTACACCTTC.

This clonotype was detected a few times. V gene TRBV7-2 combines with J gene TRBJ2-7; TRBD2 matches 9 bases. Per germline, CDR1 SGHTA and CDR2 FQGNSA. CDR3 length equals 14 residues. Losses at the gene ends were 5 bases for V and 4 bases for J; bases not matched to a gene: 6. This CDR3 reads CASSTERGVYEQYF. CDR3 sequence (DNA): TGTGCCAGCAGCACCGAGCGGGGGGTATACGAGCAGTACTTC.

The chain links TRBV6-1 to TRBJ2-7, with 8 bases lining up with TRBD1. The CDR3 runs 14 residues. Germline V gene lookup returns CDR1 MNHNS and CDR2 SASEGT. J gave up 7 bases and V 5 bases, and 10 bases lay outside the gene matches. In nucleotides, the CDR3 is TGTGCCAGCAGTAAGGACAGGGAGTTTGGGGAGCAGTACTTC. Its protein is CASSKDREFGEQYF.

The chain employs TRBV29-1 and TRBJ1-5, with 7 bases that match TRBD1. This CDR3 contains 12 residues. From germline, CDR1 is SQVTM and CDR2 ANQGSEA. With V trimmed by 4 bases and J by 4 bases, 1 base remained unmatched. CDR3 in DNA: TGCAGCGTTGGGACAGGAAATCAGCCCCAGCATTTT. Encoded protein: CSVGTGNQPQHF.

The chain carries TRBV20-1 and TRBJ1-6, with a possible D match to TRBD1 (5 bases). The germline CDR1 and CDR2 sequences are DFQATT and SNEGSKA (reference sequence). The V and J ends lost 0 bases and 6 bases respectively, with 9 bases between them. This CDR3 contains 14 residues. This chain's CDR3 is CSAREWGVNSPLHF. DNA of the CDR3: TGCAGTGCTAGAGAATGGGGGGTTAATTCACCCCTCCACTTT.

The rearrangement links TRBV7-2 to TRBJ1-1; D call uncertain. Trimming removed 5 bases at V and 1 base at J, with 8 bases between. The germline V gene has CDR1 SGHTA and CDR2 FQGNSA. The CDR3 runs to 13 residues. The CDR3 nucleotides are TGTGCCAGCAGCAAAGGGAAGAACACTGAAGCTTTCTTT. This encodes CASSKGKNTEAFF.

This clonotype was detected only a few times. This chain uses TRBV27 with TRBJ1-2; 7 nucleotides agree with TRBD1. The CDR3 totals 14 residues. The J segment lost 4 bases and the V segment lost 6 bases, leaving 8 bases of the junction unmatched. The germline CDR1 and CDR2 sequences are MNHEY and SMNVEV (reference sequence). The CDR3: CASRLQGSGYGYTF. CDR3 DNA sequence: TGTGCCAGCAGATTACAGGGGAGTGGCTATGGCTACACCTTC.

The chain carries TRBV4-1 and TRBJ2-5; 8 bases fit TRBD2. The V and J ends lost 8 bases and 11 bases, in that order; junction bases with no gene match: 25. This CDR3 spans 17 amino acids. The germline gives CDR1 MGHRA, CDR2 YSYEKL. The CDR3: CASGRSPIAGPQNEQYF. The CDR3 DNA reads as TGCGCCAGCGGCCGCAGCCCTATAGCGGGGCCACAGAATGAGCAGTACTTC.

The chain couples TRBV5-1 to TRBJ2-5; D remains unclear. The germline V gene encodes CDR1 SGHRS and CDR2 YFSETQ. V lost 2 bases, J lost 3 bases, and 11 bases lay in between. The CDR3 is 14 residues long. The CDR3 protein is CASSLVLAKETQYF. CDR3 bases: TGCGCCAGCAGCTTAGTCTTAGCCAAAGAGACCCAGTACTTC.

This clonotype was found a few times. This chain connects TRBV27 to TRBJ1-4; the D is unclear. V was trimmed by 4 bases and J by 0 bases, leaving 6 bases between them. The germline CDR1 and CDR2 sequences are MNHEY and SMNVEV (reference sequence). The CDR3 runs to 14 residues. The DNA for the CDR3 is TGTGCCAGCAGTTCGGAAACAACTAATGAAAAACTGTTTTTT. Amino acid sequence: CASSSETTNEKLFF.

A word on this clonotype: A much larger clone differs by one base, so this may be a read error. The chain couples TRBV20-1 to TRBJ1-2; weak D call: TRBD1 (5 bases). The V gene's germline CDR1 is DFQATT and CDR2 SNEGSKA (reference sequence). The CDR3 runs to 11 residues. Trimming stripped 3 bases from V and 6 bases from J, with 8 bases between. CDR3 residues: CSARDTHGYTF. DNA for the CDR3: TGCAGTGCTAGGGACACGCATGGCTACACCTTC.

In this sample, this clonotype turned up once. In DNA, the CDR3 is TGTGCCAGCATCGAATCAGCGGGACACTACAATGAGCAGTTCTTC. Amino acids: CASIESAGHYNEQFF. V and J are TRBV27 and TRBJ2-1, with a possible D match to TRBD2 (7 bases). V lost 7 bases to trimming and J lost 3 bases, with 16 bases between them. This CDR3 spans 15 amino acids. In germline, CDR1 is MNHEY, CDR2 SMNVEV (reference sequence).

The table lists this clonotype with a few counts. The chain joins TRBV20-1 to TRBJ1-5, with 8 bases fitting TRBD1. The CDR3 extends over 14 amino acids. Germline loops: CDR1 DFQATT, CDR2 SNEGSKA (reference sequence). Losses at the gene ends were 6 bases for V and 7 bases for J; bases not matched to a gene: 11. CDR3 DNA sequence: TGCAGTGCAGAAGGACAGGGACCCCGCCAGCCCCAGCATTTT. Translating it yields CSAEGQGPRQPQHF.

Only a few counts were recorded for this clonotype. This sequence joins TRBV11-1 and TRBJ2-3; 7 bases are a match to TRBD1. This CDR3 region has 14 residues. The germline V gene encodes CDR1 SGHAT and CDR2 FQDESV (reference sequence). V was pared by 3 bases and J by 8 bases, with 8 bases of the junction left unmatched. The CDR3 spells CASSLGWQGVTQYF. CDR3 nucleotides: TGTGCCAGCAGCTTGGGATGGCAGGGGGTTACGCAGTATTTT.

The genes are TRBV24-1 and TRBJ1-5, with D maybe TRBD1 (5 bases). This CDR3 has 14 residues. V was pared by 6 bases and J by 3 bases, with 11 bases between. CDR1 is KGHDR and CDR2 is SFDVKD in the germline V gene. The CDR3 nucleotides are TGTGCCACCAGTTCAGACAGAAACAATCAGCCCCAGCATTTT. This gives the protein CATSSDRNNQPQHF.

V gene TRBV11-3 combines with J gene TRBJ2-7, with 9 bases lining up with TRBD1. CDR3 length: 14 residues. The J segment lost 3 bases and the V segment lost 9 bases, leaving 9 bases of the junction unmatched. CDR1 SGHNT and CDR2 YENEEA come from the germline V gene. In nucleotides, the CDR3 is TGTGCCAGTACCGTCGGGACAGGGTACTACGAGCAGTACTTC. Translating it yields CASTVGTGYYEQYF.

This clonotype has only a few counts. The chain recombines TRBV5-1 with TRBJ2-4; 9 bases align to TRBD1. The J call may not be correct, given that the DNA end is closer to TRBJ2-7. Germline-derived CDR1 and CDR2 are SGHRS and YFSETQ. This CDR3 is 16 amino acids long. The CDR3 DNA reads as TGCGCCAGCAGCCTACCCCGGGACAGGGTTCCTCGCGAGCAGTACTTC. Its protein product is CASSLPRDRVPREQYF.

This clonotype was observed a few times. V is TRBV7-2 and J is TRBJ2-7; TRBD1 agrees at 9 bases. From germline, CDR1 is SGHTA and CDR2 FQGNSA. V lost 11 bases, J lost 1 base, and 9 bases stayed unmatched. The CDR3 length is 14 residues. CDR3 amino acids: CAGSVGTGSYEQYF. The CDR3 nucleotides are TGTGCCGGCTCCGTAGGGACAGGGTCCTACGAGCAGTACTTC.

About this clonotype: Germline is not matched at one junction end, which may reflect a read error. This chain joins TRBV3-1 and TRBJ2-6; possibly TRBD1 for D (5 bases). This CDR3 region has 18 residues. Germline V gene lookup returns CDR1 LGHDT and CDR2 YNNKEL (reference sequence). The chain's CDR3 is CASSQDYVGSSGATVLTF. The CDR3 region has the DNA TGTGCCAGCAGCCAAGATTATGTAGGAAGCTCTGGGGCCACCGTCCTGACTTTC.